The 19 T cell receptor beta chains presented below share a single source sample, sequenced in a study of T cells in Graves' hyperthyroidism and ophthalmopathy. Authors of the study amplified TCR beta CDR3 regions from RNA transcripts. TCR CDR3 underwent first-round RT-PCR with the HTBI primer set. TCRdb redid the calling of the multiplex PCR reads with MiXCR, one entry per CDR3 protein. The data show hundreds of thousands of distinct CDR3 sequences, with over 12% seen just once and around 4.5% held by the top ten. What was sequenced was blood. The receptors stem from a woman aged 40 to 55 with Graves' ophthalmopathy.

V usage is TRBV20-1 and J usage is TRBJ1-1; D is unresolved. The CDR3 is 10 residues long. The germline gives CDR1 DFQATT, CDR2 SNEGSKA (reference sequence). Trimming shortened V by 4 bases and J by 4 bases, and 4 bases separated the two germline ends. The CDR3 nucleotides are TGCAGTGCTATGTCCACTGAAGCTTTCTTT. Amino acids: CSAMSTEAFF.

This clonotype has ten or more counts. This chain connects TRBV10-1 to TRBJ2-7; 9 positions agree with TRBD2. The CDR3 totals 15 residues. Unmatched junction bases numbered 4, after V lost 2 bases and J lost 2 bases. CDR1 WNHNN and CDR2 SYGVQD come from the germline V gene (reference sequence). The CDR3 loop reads CASSERLAGTYEQYF. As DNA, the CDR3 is TGCGCCAGCAGTGAGAGGCTAGCGGGAACCTACGAGCAGTACTTC.

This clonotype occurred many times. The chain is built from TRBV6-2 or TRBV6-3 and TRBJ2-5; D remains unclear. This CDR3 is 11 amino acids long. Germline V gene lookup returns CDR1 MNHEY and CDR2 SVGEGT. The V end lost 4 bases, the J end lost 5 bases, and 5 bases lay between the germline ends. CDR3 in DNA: TGTGCCAGCAGTTTCGCGGAGACCCAGTACTTC. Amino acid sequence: CASSFAETQYF.

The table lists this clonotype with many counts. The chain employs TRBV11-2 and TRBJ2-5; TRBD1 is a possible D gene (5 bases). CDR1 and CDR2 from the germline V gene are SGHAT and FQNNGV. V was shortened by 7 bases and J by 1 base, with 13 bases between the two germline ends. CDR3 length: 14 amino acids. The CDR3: CASTFYRTQETQYF. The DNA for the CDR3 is TGTGCCAGCACCTTTTACAGGACCCAAGAGACCCAGTACTTC.

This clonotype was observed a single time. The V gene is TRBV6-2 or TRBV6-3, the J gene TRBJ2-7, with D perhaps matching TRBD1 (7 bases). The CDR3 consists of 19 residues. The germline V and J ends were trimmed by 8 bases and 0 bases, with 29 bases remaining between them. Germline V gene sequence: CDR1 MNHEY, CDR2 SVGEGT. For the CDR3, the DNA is TGTGCCAGCTCACCCCGACAGGGAGGAACAGCGGAGCCCTCCTACGAGCAGTACTTC. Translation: CASSPRQGGTAEPSYEQYF.

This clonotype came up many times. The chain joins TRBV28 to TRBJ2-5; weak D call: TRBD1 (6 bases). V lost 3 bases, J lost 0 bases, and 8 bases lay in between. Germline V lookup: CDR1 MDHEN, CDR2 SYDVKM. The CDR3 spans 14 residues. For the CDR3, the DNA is TGTGCCAGCAGTTTGCAGGGGTACCAAGAGACCCAGTACTTC. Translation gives CASSLQGYQETQYF.

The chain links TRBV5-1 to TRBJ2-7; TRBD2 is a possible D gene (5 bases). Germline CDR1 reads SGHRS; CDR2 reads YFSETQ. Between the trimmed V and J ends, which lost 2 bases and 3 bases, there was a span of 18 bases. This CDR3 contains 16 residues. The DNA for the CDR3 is TGCGCCAGCAGCTTCGGGATTAACACGGACGGCTACGAGCAGTACTTC. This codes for CASSFGINTDGYEQYF.

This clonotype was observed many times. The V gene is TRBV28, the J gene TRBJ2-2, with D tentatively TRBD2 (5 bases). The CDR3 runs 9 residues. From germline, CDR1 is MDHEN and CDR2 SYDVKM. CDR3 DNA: TGTGGACTAAGGCGGGTGATGTTTTTT. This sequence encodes CGLRRVMFF.

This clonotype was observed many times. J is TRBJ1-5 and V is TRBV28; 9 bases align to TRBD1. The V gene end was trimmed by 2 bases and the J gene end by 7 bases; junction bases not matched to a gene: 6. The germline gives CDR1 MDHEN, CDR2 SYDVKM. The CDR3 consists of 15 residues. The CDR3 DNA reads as TGTGCCAGCAGTTTAGGGTCGGGACAGGGACAGCCCCAGCATTTT. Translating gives CASSLGSGQGQPQHF.

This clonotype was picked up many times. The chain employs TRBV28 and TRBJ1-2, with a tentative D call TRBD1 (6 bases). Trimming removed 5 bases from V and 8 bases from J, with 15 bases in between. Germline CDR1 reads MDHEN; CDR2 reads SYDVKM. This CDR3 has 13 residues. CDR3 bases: TGTGCCAGCAGTCGAAGACAGGCGGAAGGCTACACCTTC. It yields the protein CASSRRQAEGYTF.

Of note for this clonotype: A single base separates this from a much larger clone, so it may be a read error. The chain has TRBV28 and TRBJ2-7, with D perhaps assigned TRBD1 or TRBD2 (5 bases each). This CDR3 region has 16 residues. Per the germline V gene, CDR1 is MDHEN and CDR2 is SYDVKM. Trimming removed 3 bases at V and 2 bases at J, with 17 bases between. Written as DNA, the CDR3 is TGTGCCAGCAGTTTGGACGGGACGATAAAAACCTACGAGCAGTACTTC. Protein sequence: CASSLDGTIKTYEQYF. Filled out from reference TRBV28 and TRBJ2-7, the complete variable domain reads DVKVTQSSRYLVKRTGEKVFLECVQDMDHENMFWYRQDPGLGLRLIYFSYDVKMKEKGDIPEGYSVSREKKERFSLILESASTNQTSMYLCASSLDGTIKTYEQYFGPGTRLTVT.

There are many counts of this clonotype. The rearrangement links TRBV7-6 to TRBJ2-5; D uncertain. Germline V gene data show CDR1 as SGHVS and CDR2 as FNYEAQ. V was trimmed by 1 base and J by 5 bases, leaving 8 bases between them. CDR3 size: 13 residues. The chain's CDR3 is CASSLVLGETQYF. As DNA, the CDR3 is TGTGCCAGCAGCTTAGTATTAGGGGAGACCCAGTACTTC.

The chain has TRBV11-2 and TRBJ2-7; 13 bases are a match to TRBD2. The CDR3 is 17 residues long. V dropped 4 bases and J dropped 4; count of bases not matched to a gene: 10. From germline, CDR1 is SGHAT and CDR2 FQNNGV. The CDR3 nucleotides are TGTGCCAGCAGCTCACACCACTCACTAGCGGGAGGGTACGAGCAGTACTTC. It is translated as CASSSHHSLAGGYEQYF.

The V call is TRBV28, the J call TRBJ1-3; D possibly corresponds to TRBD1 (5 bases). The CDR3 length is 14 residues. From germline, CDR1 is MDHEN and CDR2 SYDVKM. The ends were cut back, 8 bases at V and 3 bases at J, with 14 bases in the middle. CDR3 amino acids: CASGRQGFGNTIYF. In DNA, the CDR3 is TGTGCCAGCGGAAGGCAGGGTTTTGGAAACACCATATATTTT.

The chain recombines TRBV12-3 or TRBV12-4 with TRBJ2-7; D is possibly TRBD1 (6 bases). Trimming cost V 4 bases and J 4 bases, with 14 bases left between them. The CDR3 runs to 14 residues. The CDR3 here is CASSSPTGQYEQYF. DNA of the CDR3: TGTGCCAGCAGTTCCCCGACAGGTCAATACGAGCAGTACTTC.

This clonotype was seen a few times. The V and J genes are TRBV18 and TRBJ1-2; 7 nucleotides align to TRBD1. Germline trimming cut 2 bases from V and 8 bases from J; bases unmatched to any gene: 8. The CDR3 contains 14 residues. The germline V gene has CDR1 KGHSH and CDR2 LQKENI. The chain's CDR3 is CASSPDRANPGYTF. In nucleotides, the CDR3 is TGTGCCAGCTCACCAGACAGGGCTAATCCCGGCTACACCTTC.

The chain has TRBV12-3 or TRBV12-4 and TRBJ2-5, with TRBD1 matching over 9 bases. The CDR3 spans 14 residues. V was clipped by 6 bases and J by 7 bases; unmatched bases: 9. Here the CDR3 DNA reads TGTGCCAGCAGCGAGGACAGGGGATTTGGGACCCAGTACTTC. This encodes CASSEDRGFGTQYF.

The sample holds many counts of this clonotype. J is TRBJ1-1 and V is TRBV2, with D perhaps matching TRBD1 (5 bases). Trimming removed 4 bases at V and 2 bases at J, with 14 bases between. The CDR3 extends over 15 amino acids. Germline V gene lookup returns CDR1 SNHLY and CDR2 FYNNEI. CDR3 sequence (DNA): TGTGCCAGCAGTGCACAGGAAGGAGGAAACACTGAAGCTTTCTTT. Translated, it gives CASSAQEGGNTEAFF.

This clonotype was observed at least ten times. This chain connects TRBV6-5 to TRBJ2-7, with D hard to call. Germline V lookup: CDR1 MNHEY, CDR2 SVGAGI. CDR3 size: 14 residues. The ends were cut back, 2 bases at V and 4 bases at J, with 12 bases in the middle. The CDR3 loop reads CASSYPWNQYEQYF. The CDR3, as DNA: TGTGCCAGCAGTTACCCCTGGAATCAGTACGAGCAGTACTTC.